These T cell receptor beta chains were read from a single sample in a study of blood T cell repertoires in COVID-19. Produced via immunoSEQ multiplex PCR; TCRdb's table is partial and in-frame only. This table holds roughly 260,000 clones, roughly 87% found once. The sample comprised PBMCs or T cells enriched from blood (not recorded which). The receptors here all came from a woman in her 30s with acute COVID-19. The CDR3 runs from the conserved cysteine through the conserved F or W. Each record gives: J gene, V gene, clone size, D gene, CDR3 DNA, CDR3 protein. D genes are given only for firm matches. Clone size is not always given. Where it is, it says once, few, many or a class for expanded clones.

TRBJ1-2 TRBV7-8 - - TGTGCCAGCATACGGTCCGGTAGAAACTCAGGGTATGGCTACACCTTC CASIRSGRNSGYGYTF
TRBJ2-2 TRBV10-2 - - TGCGCCAGCAGAAGTGGTCAGGATTACACCGGGGAGCTGTTTTTT CASRSGQDYTGELFF
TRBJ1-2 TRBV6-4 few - TGTGCCAGCAGTGAATATTCTGGGGCATCGCCTGCCTATGGCTACACCTTC CASSEYSGASPAYGYTF
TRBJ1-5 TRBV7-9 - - TGTGCCAGCAGCTTAGATCCGGGAACCCCCATTCAGCCCCAGCATTTT CASSLDPGTPIQPQHF
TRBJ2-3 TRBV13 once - TGTGCCAGCAGCTTAGGCCGCAGGGATGCTAGCACAGATACGCAGTATTTT CASSLGRRDASTDTQYF
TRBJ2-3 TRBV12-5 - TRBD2 TGTGCTAGTGCCGCCCCTTGGACTAGCGGCACTGATCCTACAGATACGCAGTATTTT CASAAPWTSGTDPTDTQYF
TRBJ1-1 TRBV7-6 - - TGTGCCAGCAGCCCCCAAACCCTCCGTCTACAGGGTCCGAACACTGAAGCTTTCTTT CASSPQTLRLQGPNTEAFF
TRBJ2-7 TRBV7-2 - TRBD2 TGTGCCAGCAGCTTATCTAGCGGGGTGAACTCCTACGAGCAGTACTTC CASSLSSGVNSYEQYF
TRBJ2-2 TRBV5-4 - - TGTGCCAGCAGTCAGGGGTTCGCCGGGGAGCTGTTTTTT CASSQGFAGELFF
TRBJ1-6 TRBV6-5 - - TGTGCCAGCAGGGGAGGACACACCTATAATTCACCCCTCCACTTT CASRGGHTYNSPLHF
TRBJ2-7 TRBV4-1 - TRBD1 TGCGCCAGCAGCCAAGCGGACAGGGGGCAATACGAGCAGTACTTC CASSQADRGQYEQYF
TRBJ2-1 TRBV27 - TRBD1 TGTGCCAGCAGCCCAGGTTCGGACAGGGGTAATGAGCAGTTCTTC CASSPGSDRGNEQFF
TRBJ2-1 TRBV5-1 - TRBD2 TGCGCCAGCAGCAAGATAGCGGGGGCTTACAATGAGCAGTTCTTC CASSKIAGAYNEQFF
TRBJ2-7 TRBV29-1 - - TGCAGCGTTGAAGACCCGTCCAGACATATCGAGCAGTACTTC CSVEDPSRHIEQYF
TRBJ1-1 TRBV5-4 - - TGTGCCAGCAGCCTCAGGCCAAGGACCGGGGGAGCTTTCTTT CASSLRPRTGGAFF
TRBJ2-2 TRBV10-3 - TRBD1 TGTGCCATCAGTGAGTCGAGGGACAGGAACACCGGGGAGCTGTTTTTT CAISESRDRNTGELFF
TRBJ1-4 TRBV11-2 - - TGTGCCAGCAGTTCGGGACACTTGGCAACTAATGAAAAACTGTTTTTT CASSSGHLATNEKLFF
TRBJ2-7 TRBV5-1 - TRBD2 TGCGCCAGCAGCTTGGGGGAGGGACGTGACGAGCAGTACTTC CASSLGEGRDEQYF
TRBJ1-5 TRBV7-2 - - TGTGCCAGCAGTAGACAGCCCAATCAGCCCCAGCATTTT CASSRQPNQPQHF
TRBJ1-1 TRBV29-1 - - TGCAGCGTTGATGGAGGGACCACTGAAGCTTTCTTT CSVDGGTTEAFF
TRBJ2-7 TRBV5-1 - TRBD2 TGCGCCAGCAGCTTGATTAGCGGGGGGTACGAGCAGTACTTC CASSLISGGYEQYF
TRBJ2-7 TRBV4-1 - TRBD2 TGCGCCAGCAGCCAGGGCCCAGGGAGGGGCGAGCAGTACTTC CASSQGPGRGEQYF
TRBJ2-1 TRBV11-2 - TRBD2 TGTGCCAGCAGCTTATTAGCTACTAGCGGGGGTACCTACAATGAGCAGTTCTTC CASSLLATSGGTYNEQFF
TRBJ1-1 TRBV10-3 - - TGTGCCATCAGTAGATCGACAGTCAATACTGAAGCTTTCTTT CAISRSTVNTEAFF
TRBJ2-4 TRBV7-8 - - TGTGCCAGCAGCTCTTTGGAAGGGGGAGGGAAAGGGGTCATTCAGTACTTC CASSSLEGGGKGVIQYF